Following are 22 T cell receptor beta chains from one sample sequenced in a study of response to subunit inactivated influenza vaccine. Each CDR3 protein gets one entry after TCRdb re-called the RT-PCR reads with MiXCR. The table shows hundreds of thousands of distinct CDR3 sequences, with about 18% occurring only once. Sample: PBMCs from blood, taken 4 to 6 days after vaccination. The receptors derive from a man in his forties or fifties who received an inactivated influenza vaccine.

The J gene is TRBJ1-1, the V gene TRBV12-3 or TRBV12-4; D gene ambiguous. The ends were cut back, 5 bases at V and 1 base at J, with 8 bases in the middle. This CDR3 region has 13 residues. The CDR3 is CASSGNGNTEAFF. The CDR3 DNA reads TGTGCCAGCAGTGGTAATGGGAACACTGAAGCTTTCTTT.

This clonotype has a handful of counts. V and J are TRBV12-3 or TRBV12-4 and TRBJ1-3; D call uncertain. This CDR3 comprises 15 residues. Trimming cost V 6 bases and J 0 bases, with 12 bases left between them. CDR3 amino acids: CASRKGLLSGNTIYF. In DNA, the CDR3 is TGTGCCAGCAGGAAGGGCCTCCTCTCTGGAAACACCATATATTTT.

This clonotype was counted a few times. The chain is built from TRBV7-2 and TRBJ1-2; possible D gene TRBD1, 5 bases. The V and J ends lost 6 bases and 4 bases respectively, with 21 bases between them. This CDR3 is built from 16 residues. Per germline, CDR1 SGHTA and CDR2 FQGNSA. The CDR3 region has the DNA TGTGCCAGCAGTTCTAGGGGACCGGGGGGTGGCTATGGCTACACCTTC. This encodes CASSSRGPGGGYGYTF.

The chain carries TRBV5-1 and TRBJ2-1, with TRBD2 as a possible D gene (6 bases). CDR1 SGHRS and CDR2 YFSETQ come from the germline V gene. The length of the CDR3 is 15 residues. With 5 bases removed from V and 1 base from J, the gap between germline ends came to 13 bases. Written as DNA, the CDR3 is TGCGCCAGCAGTCCAAGCGGGCCTTCCTACAATGAGCAGTTCTTC. Translating it yields CASSPSGPSYNEQFF.

This clonotype was counted at least ten times. V and J are TRBV12-3 or TRBV12-4 and TRBJ1-1, with D possibly TRBD1 on 5 matching bases. CDR3 length: 13 residues. Trimming cost V 2 bases and J 4 bases, with 8 bases left between them. The CDR3 bases are TGTGCCAGCAGTTTAACAAGGGGCACTGAAGCTTTCTTT. Translation: CASSLTRGTEAFF.

In its sample, this clonotype was seen many times. This rearrangement joins TRBV24-1 to TRBJ2-3, with TRBD2 matching 12 bases. Germline values: CDR1 KGHDR, CDR2 SFDVKD. The V gene end was trimmed by 5 bases and the J gene end by 2 bases; junction bases not matched to a gene: 7. This CDR3 has 17 amino acids. As DNA, the CDR3 is TGTGCCACCAGTGGGACTAGCGGGAAAACAAACACAGATACGCAGTATTTT. Its translation: CATSGTSGKTNTDTQYF.

On this clonotype itself: An end of the junction differs from the germline gene, which may be a read error. J is TRBJ2-7 and V is TRBV30; D gene uncertain. The germline V gene encodes CDR1 GTSNPN and CDR2 SVGIG (reference sequence). This CDR3 contains 15 residues. The CDR3 DNA is TGTACCTGGAGTGTACCTGGAAAGGGTGCCTACGAGCAGTACTTC. As protein: CTWSVPGKGAYEQYF. The variable domain in full, with the rest retrieved from reference TRBV30 and TRBJ2-7, is SQTIHQWPATLVQPVGSPLSLECTVEGTSNPNLYWYRQAAGRGLQLLFYSVGIGQISSEVPQNLSASRPQDRQFILSSKKLLLSDSGFYLCTWSVPGKGAYEQYFGPGTRLTVT.

This clonotype was recorded a few times. This chain joins TRBV10-3 and TRBJ1-2, with D possibly TRBD1 on 5 matching bases. In germline, CDR1 is ENHRY, CDR2 SYGVKD. The CDR3 spans 13 residues. The V end lost 0 bases, the J end lost 5 bases, and 7 bases lay between the germline ends. This chain's CDR3 is CAISESTEYGYTF. CDR3 nucleotide sequence: TGTGCCATCAGTGAGTCGACAGAATATGGCTACACCTTC.

The V call is TRBV7-2, the J call TRBJ2-7; 7 bases match TRBD1. This CDR3 has 16 residues. V lost 5 bases to trimming and J lost 0 bases; unmatched junction nucleotides: 10. Germline V gives CDR1 SGHTA, CDR2 FQGNSA. The DNA for the CDR3 is TGTGCCAGCAGCCCAAACAGGGGCGCTCACTCCTACGAGCAGTACTTC. Protein sequence: CASSPNRGAHSYEQYF.

This clonotype was counted a few times. The V call is TRBV11-2, the J call TRBJ1-1; 7 bases are a match to TRBD1. Germline loops: CDR1 SGHAT, CDR2 FQNNGV. The CDR3 extends over 15 amino acids. V shed 5 bases and J 4 bases; nucleotides not matched to a gene: 10. Written as DNA, the CDR3 is TGTGCCAGCAGCGAGAAGGGGGCGCGTGCCACTGAAGCTTTCTTT. Its translation: CASSEKGARATEAFF. The entire variable domain, with the rest obtained from reference TRBV11-2 and TRBJ1-1, is as follows: EAGVAQSPRYKIIEKRQSVAFWCNPISGHATLYWYQQILGQGPKLLIQFQNNGVVDDSQLPKDRFSAERLKGVDSTLKIQPAKLEDSAVYLCASSEKGARATEAFFGQGTRLTVV.

Details on this clonotype: At one boundary the junction diverges from the germline segment, which might be a read error. This sequence joins TRBV11-2 and TRBJ2-4; D not certain. Germline values: CDR1 SGHAT, CDR2 FQNNGV. This CDR3 comprises 17 residues. Written as DNA, the CDR3 is TGTGTCAGCAGCTTGTATCAGCGATCCGGGGCCAAAAACATTCAGTACTTC. This translates into CVSSLYQRSGAKNIQYF.

V gene TRBV5-1 combines with J gene TRBJ1-1; D is unresolved. Trimming took off 4 bases at V and 5 bases at J, with 15 bases between the two ends. Germline V gene data show CDR1 as SGHRS and CDR2 as YFSETQ. The CDR3 has 14 residues. Here the CDR3 DNA reads TGCGCCAGCAGCCGGAGGGCGGATTCGACTGAAGCTTTCTTT. Protein sequence: CASSRRADSTEAFF.

This clonotype was picked up a small number of times. This chain joins TRBV5-1 and TRBJ2-1; 7 bases fit TRBD1. This CDR3 has 15 residues. Germline loops: CDR1 SGHRS, CDR2 YFSETQ. With V trimmed by 3 bases and J by 4 bases, 7 bases remained unmatched. This CDR3 reads CASSSGTAVYNEQFF. Written as DNA, the CDR3 is TGCGCCAGCAGCTCCGGGACAGCCGTTTACAATGAGCAGTTCTTC. The full variable domain, its missing parts supplied by reference TRBV5-1 and TRBJ2-1, is KAGVTQTPRYLIKTRGQQVTLSCSPISGHRSVSWYQQTPGQGLQFLFEYFSETQRNKGNFPGRFSGRQFSNSRSEMNVSTLELGDSALYLCASSSGTAVYNEQFFGPGTRLTVL.

The V gene is TRBV20-1, the J gene TRBJ1-1; D ambiguous. Trimming pared 1 base from V and 1 base from J, leaving 10 bases between. Germline V gives CDR1 DFQATT, CDR2 SNEGSKA (reference sequence). This CDR3 comprises 14 residues. CDR3 loop: CSARARPSNTEAFF. The CDR3 DNA reads as TGCAGTGCTAGAGCCAGACCCTCGAACACTGAAGCTTTCTTT.

The chain has TRBV7-9 and TRBJ1-6, with TRBD1 as a possible D gene (6 bases). Trimming pared 1 base from V and 8 bases from J, leaving 9 bases between. Germline assignment: CDR1 SEHNR and CDR2 FQNEAQ (reference sequence). The CDR3 has 14 residues. CDR3 DNA sequence: TGTGCCAGCAGCTTAGTACAGGGAGATTCACCCCTCCACTTT. Residues: CASSLVQGDSPLHF.

The chain carries TRBV6-1 and TRBJ2-2, with 8 bases fitting TRBD2. The V gene's germline CDR1 is MNHNS and CDR2 SASEGT. The junction had 4 bases not matched to a gene; V was cut back by 10 bases and J by 3 bases. The CDR3 has 13 residues. CDR3 in DNA: TGTGCCACATATAGCGGGGACACCGGGGAGCTGTTTTTT. As protein: CATYSGDTGELFF.

About this clonotype: An end of the junction differs from the germline gene, which may be a read error. The chain combines TRBV6-5 with TRBJ2-1; TRBD2 agrees at 9 bases. The germline V gene encodes CDR1 MNHEY and CDR2 SVGAGI. CDR3 length: 17 amino acids. CDR3 sequence reads: CASSYSGPGLANNEQSF. In DNA form, the CDR3 reads TGTGCCAGCAGTTACTCGGGCCCGGGACTAGCCAATAATGAGCAGTCCTTC.

This clonotype has a count of ten or more. J is TRBJ1-2 and V is TRBV20-1, with TRBD1 identical over 8 bases. The junction had 14 bases not matched to a gene; V was cut back by 6 bases and J by 5 bases. Germline assignment: CDR1 DFQATT and CDR2 SNEGSKA (reference sequence). The CDR3 consists of 15 residues. The CDR3 loop reads CSARDRTGLLYGYTF. CDR3 DNA: TGCAGTGCCCGGGACAGGACCGGCCTCCTATATGGCTACACCTTC.

The chain recombines TRBV6-1 with TRBJ2-3; 7 positions match TRBD1. This CDR3 is built from 15 residues. Germline lookup yields CDR1 MNHNS and CDR2 SASEGT. After removal of 5 bases from V and 2 bases from J, the junction contained 7 bases not matched to a gene. CDR3 region: CASSTRDSVTDTQYF. The CDR3 DNA is TGTGCCAGCAGTACCAGGGACAGTGTCACAGATACGCAGTATTTT.

J is TRBJ2-1 and V is TRBV24-1; TRBD1 aligns across 7 bases. Losses at the gene ends were 7 bases for V and 5 bases for J; bases not matched to a gene: 7. The germline V gene encodes CDR1 KGHDR and CDR2 SFDVKD. The CDR3 length is 14 residues. The CDR3 DNA is TGTGCCACCAGAAAATCCGGGACAGACAATGAGCAGTTCTTC. Protein sequence: CATRKSGTDNEQFF.

This clonotype occurred a few times. The CDR3 reads CASRAGVYTGELFF. CDR3 DNA sequence: TGTGCCAGCAGGGCGGGGGTCTACACCGGGGAGCTGTTTTTT. V is TRBV13 and J is TRBJ2-2; 7 nucleotides line up with TRBD2. Germline V gives CDR1 PRHDT, CDR2 FYEKMQ (reference sequence). The CDR3 spans 14 residues. The V and J ends lost 6 bases and 3 bases, in that order; junction bases with no gene match: 4.

This chain links TRBV24-1 with TRBJ2-3; unclear D gene. CDR1 and CDR2 from the germline V gene are KGHDR and SFDVKD. The V end lost 3 bases, the J end lost 6 bases, and 15 bases lay between the germline ends. This CDR3 contains 15 residues. CDR3 nucleotides: TGTGCCACCAGTGATCCCGTCGGTCCCCTGGATACGCAGTATTTT. Translated: CATSDPVGPLDTQYF.